The 32 T cell receptor beta chains reported below all come from one sample, sequenced in a study of post-analysis software for immune sequencing data. Study-wide results and limits: Higher frequency in patients than in controls was seen for roughly five TRBV segments, with TRBV5-6, TRBV5-1 and TRBV20-1 among them.

No antigen has been identified for these receptors. The authors incorporated unique molecular identifiers into the TCR beta cDNA libraries. Each CDR3 protein is one row after TCRdb ran MiXCR on the PCR reads. The sample has hundreds of thousands of distinct CDR3 sequences; under 55% are singletons. Sequencing was done on a sample of blood. The origin of the receptors is a girl under 18 with multiple sclerosis.

V usage is TRBV7-9 and J usage is TRBJ2-3; 7 nucleotides line up with TRBD2. Germline CDR1 SEHNR, CDR2 FQNEAQ (reference sequence). CDR3 length equals 16 residues. J lost 4 bases, V lost 1 base, and 8 bases had no gene match. CDR3 coding DNA: TGTGCCAGCAGCTTAGTGGGCGGGAGTGCATCAGATACGCAGTATTTT. Amino acid sequence: CASSLVGGSASDTQYF.

The chain joins TRBV14 to TRBJ2-1; 7 nucleotides match TRBD2. Germline V lookup: CDR1 SGHDN, CDR2 FVKESK. The CDR3 runs 14 residues. The V segment lost 8 bases and the J segment 7 bases; nucleotides outside the gene matches: 11. In nucleotides, the CDR3 is TGTGCCAGCGCAGGGCGGGAGAGGATTAATGAGCAGTTCTTC. Amino acid sequence: CASAGRERINEQFF.

The chain couples TRBV28 to TRBJ2-3; maybe TRBD2 (7 bases). Trimming shortened V by 8 bases and J by 0 bases, and 12 bases separated the two germline ends. This CDR3 spans 14 amino acids. Germline CDR1 MDHEN, CDR2 SYDVKM. CDR3 sequence (DNA): TGTGCCAGCTACGGGGGGCCGAGCACAGATACGCAGTATTTT. This codes for CASYGGPSTDTQYF.

This clonotype was counted only a few times. This chain joins TRBV10-1 and TRBJ1-2; no firm D call. Trimming took off 3 bases at V and 5 bases at J, with 4 bases between the two ends. Per germline, CDR1 WNHNN and CDR2 SYGVQD (reference sequence). The CDR3 length is 11 residues. The CDR3 DNA sequence: TGCGCCAGCAGTGACCAGTATGGCTACACCTTC. As protein: CASSDQYGYTF.

There are a few counts of this clonotype. The J gene is TRBJ2-7, the V gene TRBV12-3 or TRBV12-4; weak D call: TRBD1 (5 bases). Trimming stripped 6 bases from V and 0 bases from J, with 12 bases between. The CDR3 totals 14 residues. The CDR3 sequence is CASSRQRSSYEQYF. The CDR3 DNA reads TGTGCCAGCAGCCGACAGAGAAGCTCCTACGAGCAGTACTTC.

The chain uses TRBV7-3 and TRBJ2-3; no firm D call. V was cut by 0 bases and J by 4 bases, with 14 bases left in between. From germline, CDR1 is SGHTA and CDR2 FQGTGA. The CDR3 totals 16 residues. CDR3 sequence: CASSLTSSANSDTQYF. For the CDR3, the DNA is TGTGCCAGCAGCTTAACGAGTTCAGCTAACTCAGATACGCAGTATTTT.

This rearrangement joins TRBV6-6 to TRBJ2-7; D not resolved. Per germline, CDR1 MNHNY and CDR2 SVGAGI (reference sequence). The CDR3 totals 14 residues. Trimming removed 2 bases at V and 3 bases at J, with 11 bases between. Written as DNA, the CDR3 is TGTGCCAGCAGTTACGGGTCCAGAGACTACGAGCAGTACTTC. This gives the protein CASSYGSRDYEQYF.

V gene TRBV20-1 combines with J gene TRBJ2-3, with D perhaps matching TRBD1 or TRBD2 (5 bases each). CDR3 length equals 16 residues. Trimming removed 5 bases from V and 2 bases from J, with 20 bases in between. Germline CDR1 is DFQATT and CDR2 is SNEGSKA (reference sequence). The CDR3 protein is CSAPPLRGALTDTQYF. The CDR3 bases are TGCAGTGCTCCCCCCCTGAGGGGAGCCCTCACAGATACGCAGTATTTT.

Comment on this clonotype: Mismatch with germline at one junction end may stem from a read error. This sequence joins TRBV4-2 and TRBJ2-1; D possibly corresponds to TRBD1 (6 bases). The CDR3 totals 15 residues. In germline, CDR1 is LGHNA, CDR2 YNFKEQ. CDR3 sequence reads: CASSQPGHKYNERFF. In DNA form, the CDR3 reads TGTGCCAGCAGCCAGCCGGGACACAAATACAATGAGCGGTTCTTC.

J is TRBJ1-1 and V is TRBV7-2; 9 bases are a match to TRBD1. Germline values: CDR1 SGHTA, CDR2 FQGNSA. This CDR3 contains 14 residues. With 4 bases clipped from V and 3 bases from J, the junction kept 3 bases outside the gene matches. The DNA of the CDR3 is TGTGCCAGCAGCTGGGGACAGGGCGACACTGAAGCTTTCTTT. Its translation is CASSWGQGDTEAFF.

This clonotype was detected a few times. This chain links TRBV5-1 with TRBJ1-1; D gene ambiguous. The CDR3 has 14 amino acids. Trimming removed 0 bases from V and 2 bases from J, with 8 bases in between. The V gene's germline CDR1 is SGHRS and CDR2 YFSETQ. The CDR3 sequence is CASSLGHSNTEAFF. Written as DNA, the CDR3 is TGCGCCAGCAGCTTGGGACACAGCAACACTGAAGCTTTCTTT.

This chain links TRBV4-1 with TRBJ2-7; unclear D gene. The germline CDR1 and CDR2 sequences are MGHRA and YSYEKL. This CDR3 has 14 residues. Trimming took off 1 base at V and 0 bases at J, with 7 bases between the two ends. CDR3 residues: CASSQAQTSYEQYF. The CDR3 bases are TGCGCCAGCAGCCAAGCCCAGACCTCCTACGAGCAGTACTTC.

This clonotype was seen a few times. The chain combines TRBV29-1 with TRBJ1-2; D perhaps matches TRBD1 (6 bases). Germline loops: CDR1 SQVTM, CDR2 ANQGSEA. The germline V and J ends were trimmed by 0 bases and 5 bases, with 10 bases remaining between them. The CDR3 loop spans 13 amino acids. DNA of the CDR3: TGCAGCGTTGAAGACAGGGGTGGGTATGGCTACACCTTC. This gives the protein CSVEDRGGYGYTF.

V usage is TRBV11-1 and J usage is TRBJ2-1; 16 bases align to TRBD2. The CDR3 covers 20 residues. J lost 10 bases, V lost 5 bases, and 20 bases had no gene match. Germline V lookup: CDR1 SGHAT, CDR2 FQDESV (reference sequence). The CDR3 region has the DNA TGTGCCAGCAGCCCCGGGACAGGTCGGGGACTAGCGGGAGGGCCCAGGGAGCAGTTCTTC. Translating gives CASSPGTGRGLAGGPREQFF.

This sequence joins TRBV24-1 and TRBJ2-5, with 9 bases fitting TRBD2. The V gene end was trimmed by 9 bases and the J gene end by 11 bases; junction bases not matched to a gene: 9. The CDR3 is made up of 12 amino acids. The germline V gene encodes CDR1 KGHDR and CDR2 SFDVKD. The chain's CDR3 is CATAGGTREQYF. In DNA form, the CDR3 reads TGTGCCACCGCGGGGGGGACTAGGGAACAGTACTTC.

This sequence joins TRBV20-1 and TRBJ1-1; 7 nucleotides agree with TRBD1. CDR3 length equals 15 residues. Germline V lookup: CDR1 DFQATT, CDR2 SNEGSKA (reference sequence). Unmatched junction bases numbered 11, after V lost 4 bases and J lost 3 bases. In nucleotides, the CDR3 is TGCAGTGCTAAGACAGGGAAGGTTTTTGACACTGAAGCTTTCTTT. Its protein is CSAKTGKVFDTEAFF.

The V and J genes are TRBV7-9 and TRBJ2-1; maybe TRBD2 (6 bases). The V gene's germline CDR1 is SEHNR and CDR2 FQNEAQ (reference sequence). V lost 0 bases and J lost 0, with 9 bases in between. This CDR3 contains 16 residues. The CDR3 sequence: CASSLAGRPSYNEQFF. Here the CDR3 DNA reads TGTGCCAGCAGCTTAGCGGGGAGGCCCTCCTACAATGAGCAGTTCTTC. The full variable domain, rest sourced from reference TRBV7-9 and TRBJ2-1, is DTGVSQNPRHKITKRGQNVTFRCDPISEHNRLYWYRQTLGQGPEFLTYFQNEAQLEKSRLLSDRFSAERPKGSFSTLEIQRTEQGDSAMYLCASSLAGRPSYNEQFFGPGTRLTVL.

This clonotype appeared a few times. Here the CDR3 DNA reads TGTGCCAGTAGCAGCTTTAATTCACCCCTCCACTTT. It specifies CASSSFNSPLHF. The chain joins TRBV19 to TRBJ1-6; D is undetermined. This CDR3 region has 12 residues. V was cut by 6 bases and J by 6 bases, with 6 bases left in between. Germline assignment: CDR1 LNHDA and CDR2 SQIVND (reference sequence).

This clonotype has just a few counts. The CDR3 here is CASSPSPGVEETQYF. In nucleotides, the CDR3 is TGCGCCAGCAGCCCATCACCGGGAGTCGAAGAGACCCAGTACTTC. The chain has TRBV5-1 and TRBJ2-5, with D possibly being TRBD2 (6 bases). Germline lookup yields CDR1 SGHRS and CDR2 YFSETQ. Between the trimmed V and J ends, which lost 4 bases and 3 bases, there was a span of 16 bases. The CDR3 runs to 15 residues.

The V gene is TRBV5-1, the J gene TRBJ1-2, with D tentatively TRBD1 (6 bases). Germline V gene sequence: CDR1 SGHRS, CDR2 YFSETQ. The ends were cut back, 0 bases at V and 5 bases at J, with 14 bases in the middle. The CDR3 runs to 15 residues. CDR3 sequence reads: CASSLVDRSRYGYTF. The DNA of the CDR3 is TGCGCCAGCAGCTTGGTAGACAGGTCTCGGTATGGCTACACCTTC.

This clonotype was counted at least ten times. The J gene is TRBJ2-5, the V gene TRBV5-1; D may be TRBD1 (5 bases). From germline, CDR1 is SGHRS and CDR2 YFSETQ. The CDR3 is 14 residues long. V was shortened by 0 bases and J by 0 bases, with 6 bases between the two germline ends. The CDR3 here is CASSLAGNQETQYF. The CDR3 DNA reads TGCGCCAGCAGCTTGGCAGGGAACCAAGAGACCCAGTACTTC.

CDR3 DNA sequence: TGTGCCAGCAGCTTAATGCGGGGGGCGCAAGGCTACACCTTC. Translating it yields CASSLMRGAQGYTF. The chain couples TRBV7-2 to TRBJ1-2, with D tentatively TRBD1 (6 bases). The germline V gene encodes CDR1 SGHTA and CDR2 FQGNSA. V lost 2 bases, J lost 8 bases, and 15 bases lay in between. The CDR3 totals 14 residues.

V and J are TRBV18 and TRBJ2-1; 9 bases fit TRBD1. The CDR3 runs to 15 residues. The germline V gene has CDR1 KGHSH and CDR2 LQKENI. J lost 6 bases, V lost 3 bases, and 6 bases had no gene match. The CDR3 DNA reads as TGTGCCAGCTCACCCGGGACAGGGACGGCCAATGAGCAGTTCTTC. Its translation: CASSPGTGTANEQFF.

The rearrangement joins TRBV5-1 to TRBJ2-3; D may be TRBD1 (5 bases). The CDR3 loop spans 15 amino acids. The V end lost 4 bases, the J end lost 1 base, and 13 bases lay between the germline ends. From germline, CDR1 is SGHRS and CDR2 YFSETQ. The CDR3 DNA reads TGCGCCAGCAGCCCGGTAGGGGTGCGCACAGATACGCAGTATTTT. It is translated as CASSPVGVRTDTQYF.

V usage is TRBV12-3 or TRBV12-4 and J usage is TRBJ2-4, with 8 bases matching TRBD1. Gene TRBJ2-7 matches the end of the DNA better, so the J call may be wrong. There are 14 residues in the CDR3. CDR3 sequence reads: CASSIQGGEYEQYF. The CDR3, as DNA: TGTGCCAGCAGTATACAGGGGGGAGAATACGAGCAGTACTTC.

This chain joins TRBV7-9 and TRBJ1-6; 8 nucleotides line up with TRBD1. The CDR3 is 14 amino acids. Germline loops: CDR1 SEHNR, CDR2 FQNEAQ (reference sequence). The trim removed 5 bases at V and 7 bases at J, leaving 4 bases unmatched. The CDR3 DNA follows: TGTGCCAGCAGCGAACAGGGGGGCAATTCACCCCTCCACTTT. Translating it yields CASSEQGGNSPLHF.

This clonotype was picked up many times. The chain is built from TRBV29-1 and TRBJ2-5, with 7 bases identical to TRBD1. CDR1 and CDR2 from the germline V gene are SQVTM and ANQGSEA. This CDR3 comprises 12 residues. After removal of 7 bases from V and 5 bases from J, the junction contained 7 bases not matched to a gene. CDR3 DNA: TGCAGCGGAGTGACAGGGTCGGAGACCCAGTACTTC. Translating it yields CSGVTGSETQYF.

As to this clonotype: Mismatch with germline at one junction end may stem from a read error. The chain employs TRBV6-2 or TRBV6-3 and TRBJ2-5; possibly TRBD1 or TRBD2 for D (5 bases each). CDR1 is MNHEY and CDR2 is SVGEGT in the germline V gene. CDR3 size: 13 residues. This CDR3 is CASSYGGGETRYF. CDR3 nucleotides: TGTGCCAGCAGTTACGGGGGTGGAGAGACCCGGTACTTC.

Here the CDR3 reads CASSVAGGRSYNEQFF. The CDR3 region has the DNA TGTGCCAGCAGCGTAGCGGGGGGACGCTCCTACAATGAGCAGTTCTTC. The genes are TRBV9 and TRBJ2-1, with TRBD2 matching 7 bases. The CDR3 is made up of 16 amino acids. V dropped 0 bases and J dropped 0; count of bases not matched to a gene: 3. Germline V gene lookup returns CDR1 SGDLS and CDR2 YYNGEE.

V and J are TRBV5-1 and TRBJ2-4; 10 nucleotides align to TRBD2. This CDR3 has 14 amino acids. Germline V gives CDR1 SGHRS, CDR2 YFSETQ. Germline trimming cut 4 bases from V and 15 bases from J; bases unmatched to any gene: 13. The CDR3 DNA reads as TGCGCCAGCAGCCTGGATCTTGGACTAGCGGCGGTGTACTTC. Protein sequence: CASSLDLGLAAVYF.

The gene calls are TRBV5-1 and TRBJ1-2; TRBD1 is a possible D gene (5 bases). There are 15 residues in the CDR3. V shed 1 base and J shed 8 bases, with 18 bases lying between them. Germline-derived CDR1 and CDR2 are SGHRS and YFSETQ. DNA for the CDR3: TGCGCCAGCAGCTTGAGTTTTGGGGCAAAAGGAGGCTACACCTTC. It translates to CASSLSFGAKGGYTF.

The chain employs TRBV3-1 and TRBJ2-1; 11 nucleotides align to TRBD2. This CDR3 spans 19 amino acids. Germline lookup yields CDR1 LGHDT and CDR2 YNNKEL (reference sequence). Losses at the gene ends were 0 bases for V and 4 bases for J; bases not matched to a gene: 11. The CDR3 bases are TGTGCCAGCAGCCAAGATTACTCACTAGCGGGAGCAATTTACAATGAGCAGTTCTTC. Translating it yields CASSQDYSLAGAIYNEQFF.